The 2 T cell receptor beta chains below were found in one sample sequenced in a study of blood T cells in healthy people across ages. Then a second PCR, running about 6 to 11 cycles, was carried out with a sample-barcoded 5' primer and a J-beta primer mix. Via MiXCR, TCRdb re-called the 5' RACE reads, giving one row per CDR3 protein. The repertoire holds 1.5 million to 2 million distinct CDR3 sequences, with 28% as singletons. Sequenced: blood. These receptors came from a woman aged 25 to 39 in good health.

In this sample, this clonotype turned up many times. The chain joins TRBV7-2 to TRBJ2-7; 14 bases line up with TRBD2. This CDR3 region has 15 residues. The V gene end was trimmed by 5 bases and the J gene end by 4 bases; junction bases not matched to a gene: 4. Looked up from germline, CDR1 is SGHTA and CDR2 is FQGNSA. The CDR3 sequence is CASSGGTSGSYEQYF. The CDR3 region has the DNA TGTGCCAGCAGCGGGGGGACTAGCGGGAGTTACGAGCAGTACTTC.

The genes are TRBV21-1 and TRBJ2-4; TRBD2, the D gene given by the table, was not confirmed from the DNA. TRBV21-1 is a documented pseudogene. This CDR3 is 16 amino acids long. The CDR3 here is CASGTSGGLVKNIQYF. CDR3 DNA sequence: TGTGCCAGCGGGACTAGCGGGGGGCTAGTCAAAAACATTCAGTACTTC.